Listed here are 23 T cell receptor beta chains from one sample, sequenced in a study of blood T cells in healthy people across ages (dated by TCRdb to between 2014 and 2016). The library was prepared using 5' RACE. Sequenced on an Illumina HiSeq 2500. A second PCR of about 6 to 11 cycles was performed with a sample-barcoded 5' primer and a J-beta primer mix. In-frame beta chains were kept once TCRdb had trimmed the public reads at Q25 with fastp and called clones with MiXCR. Entries that share a CDR3 protein sequence are merged under the most common genes and DNA. Across this sample there are 650,000 to 900,000 distinct CDR3 sequences, with roughly 60% seen only once. The ten largest clones represent 25% to 35% of the sample. The sample comprised blood. The receptors here all came from a man aged 25 to 40 in good health.

The chain joins TRBV4-2 to TRBJ1-1; perhaps TRBD1 as D (5 bases). Germline CDR1 LGHNA, CDR2 YNFKEQ. Trimming left V 2 bases short and J 3 bases short, with 10 bases between. The CDR3 runs 14 residues. The CDR3 reads CASSQFLRDTEAFF. As DNA, the CDR3 is TGTGCCAGCAGCCAATTTCTCAGGGACACTGAAGCTTTCTTT.

This chain's CDR3 is CASSPGQAAYEQYF. The CDR3 DNA is TGTGCCAGCAGCCCCGGACAGGCGGCCTACGAGCAGTACTTC. This chain links TRBV7-8 with TRBJ2-7; TRBD1 aligns across 7 bases. The germline V gene encodes CDR1 SGHVS and CDR2 FQNEAQ. The CDR3 length is 14 residues. J lost 2 bases, V lost 5 bases, and 6 bases had no gene match.

For this clonotype: The junction shows a germline mismatch at one end, possibly a read error. The rearrangement uses TRBV6-5 and TRBJ2-2, with D possibly called TRBD1 or TRBD2 (5 bases each). Germline CDR1 is MNHEY and CDR2 is SVGAGI. The CDR3 spans 13 residues. The CDR3 is CASSGSGTGEPFF. The CDR3 region has the DNA TGTGCCAGCAGTGGCTCAGGGACCGGGGAGCCGTTTTTT.

The gene calls are TRBV5-5 and TRBJ2-1; 7 bases align to TRBD2. This CDR3 contains 17 residues. The germline V gene has CDR1 SGHKS and CDR2 YYEKEE (reference sequence). V lost 0 bases to trimming and J lost 2 bases; unmatched junction nucleotides: 8. CDR3 in amino acids: CASSLVARGMAYNEQFF. The CDR3 nucleotides read TGTGCCAGCAGCTTGGTAGCGCGGGGGATGGCCTACAATGAGCAGTTCTTC.

The rearrangement links TRBV7-7 to TRBJ2-1; TRBD2 matches at 7 bases. V lost 5 bases and J lost 7; bases outside the gene matches: 11. This CDR3 has 15 residues. Germline V gene sequence: CDR1 SSHAT, CDR2 FNYEAQ (reference sequence). The CDR3 nucleotides read TGTGCCAGCAGCCGGGACTACCCACCGGGGAATGAGCAGTTCTTC. Encoded protein: CASSRDYPPGNEQFF. Supplemented by reference TRBV7-7 and TRBJ2-1, the full variable domain reads GAGVSQSPRYKVTKRGQDVTLRCDPISSHATLYWYQQALGQGPEFLTYFNYEAQPDKSGLPSDRFSAERPEGSISTLTIQRTEQRDSAMYRCASSRDYPPGNEQFFGPGTRLTVL.

Ten or more counts support this clonotype. The chain couples TRBV12-3 or TRBV12-4 to TRBJ2-5; no definite D call. V shed 2 bases and J shed 4 bases, with 2 bases lying between them. The CDR3 runs to 11 residues. The CDR3 DNA sequence: TGTGCCAGCAGTTTATCAGAGACCCAGTACTTC. Translating gives CASSLSETQYF.

This clonotype has a count of ten or more. This chain links TRBV6-6 with TRBJ2-3, with TRBD2 as a possible D gene (5 bases). CDR1 is MNHNY, CDR2 SVGAGI, per germline (reference sequence). The CDR3 spans 13 residues. Trimming shortened V by 4 bases and J by 3 bases, and 8 bases separated the two germline ends. The DNA of the CDR3 is TGTGCCAGCAGTTTTGGAGGAACAGATACGCAGTATTTT. Amino acids: CASSFGGTDTQYF.

The V gene is TRBV10-3, the J gene TRBJ2-1; TRBD2 aligns across 10 bases. The CDR3 contains 17 residues. The junction had 13 bases not matched to a gene; V was cut back by 3 bases and J by 8 bases. The germline V gene has CDR1 ENHRY and CDR2 SYGVKD. DNA of the CDR3: TGTGCCATCAGTGACCAGCGGGGGGGGACCGAGGTGGATGAGCAGTTCTTC. Its translation: CAISDQRGGTEVDEQFF.

The CDR3 DNA sequence: TGCAGCGTCGCGACAGGGATGGCTTCACCCCTCCACTTT. It yields the protein CSVATGMASPLHF. The chain recombines TRBV29-1 with TRBJ1-6; 7 nucleotides match TRBD1. J lost 9 bases, V lost 6 bases, and 8 bases had no gene match. The CDR3 sequence is 13 residues long. Germline assignment: CDR1 SQVTM and CDR2 ANQGSEA.

The V gene is TRBV9, the J gene TRBJ1-5; D uncertain. With 3 bases removed from V and 2 bases from J, the gap between germline ends came to 9 bases. CDR3 size: 14 residues. The germline V gene has CDR1 SGDLS and CDR2 YYNGEE. As DNA, the CDR3 is TGTGCCAGCAGCGCACCCGGGGGCAATCAGCCCCAGCATTTT. It encodes CASSAPGGNQPQHF.

V and J are TRBV11-2 and TRBJ2-3; 9 bases are a match to TRBD2. CDR3 size: 15 residues. With 6 bases clipped from V and 1 base from J, the junction kept 5 bases outside the gene matches. Germline assignment: CDR1 SGHAT and CDR2 FQNNGV. The CDR3 spells CASSRTSAGTDTQYF. DNA of the CDR3: TGTGCCAGCAGTCGGACTAGCGCAGGCACAGATACGCAGTATTTT.

The chain links TRBV7-9 to TRBJ1-1; a weak D match, TRBD1 (6 bases). The CDR3 totals 15 residues. The germline V gene has CDR1 SEHNR and CDR2 FQNEAQ (reference sequence). The V end lost 4 bases, the J end lost 3 bases, and 15 bases lay between the germline ends. The CDR3 here is CASSWGRGGDTEAFF. Here the CDR3 DNA reads TGTGCCAGCAGCTGGGGCAGGGGAGGGGACACTGAAGCTTTCTTT.

This rearrangement joins TRBV21-1 to TRBJ1-5. TRBV21-1 is marked as a pseudogene. The CDR3 is 16 amino acids. The DNA of the CDR3 is TGTGCCAGCAGCAAAGGCAGGTTCAATAGCAATCAGCCCCAGCATTTT. This codes for CASSKGRFNSNQPQHF.

This clonotype was observed a few times. The J gene is TRBJ2-3, the V gene TRBV7-9; 7 positions match TRBD1. This CDR3 region has 14 residues. The V gene's germline CDR1 is SEHNR and CDR2 FQNEAQ (reference sequence). V trimming: 5 bases; J trimming: 1 base; junction bases outside the gene matches: 3. CDR3 residues: CASSPGQRTDTQYF. The CDR3 DNA reads TGTGCCAGCAGCCCGGGACAGCGCACAGATACGCAGTATTTT.

The chain has TRBV29-1 and TRBJ2-1; D unclear. Germline CDR1 reads SQVTM; CDR2 reads ANQGSEA. The length of the CDR3 is 11 residues. V was trimmed by 6 bases and J by 5 bases, leaving 8 bases between them. CDR3 DNA sequence: TGCAGCGTCTCAACACACAATGAGCAGTTCTTC. Its protein is CSVSTHNEQFF.

The rearrangement joins TRBV7-2 to TRBJ1-6; the D is unclear. The V and J ends lost 1 base and 9 bases respectively, with 4 bases between them. Germline values: CDR1 SGHTA, CDR2 FQGNSA. The CDR3 extends over 12 amino acids. The CDR3 reads CASSLVGSPLHF. The CDR3 DNA reads TGTGCCAGCAGCTTAGTTGGTTCACCCCTCCACTTT.

The chain combines TRBV4-2 with TRBJ2-1, with TRBD1 matching over 10 bases. V trimming: 3 bases; J trimming: 5 bases; junction bases outside the gene matches: 13. The V gene's germline CDR1 is LGHNA and CDR2 YNFKEQ. CDR3 length equals 18 residues. The CDR3 reads CASSQAQTPGQGNNEQFF. For the CDR3, the DNA is TGTGCCAGCAGCCAGGCGCAAACTCCGGGACAGGGGAACAATGAGCAGTTCTTC.

The chain carries TRBV12-3 or TRBV12-4 and TRBJ2-5; 8 nucleotides agree with TRBD1. Unmatched junction bases numbered 2, after V lost 5 bases and J lost 3 bases. This CDR3 region has 13 residues. For the CDR3, the DNA is TGTGCCAGCAGTGGACAGGGTAAAGAGACCCAGTACTTC. Encoded protein: CASSGQGKETQYF.

The chain is built from TRBV7-2 and TRBJ1-4; 8 nucleotides line up with TRBD1. The CDR3 has 16 residues. The germline gives CDR1 SGHTA, CDR2 FQGNSA. V was pared by 3 bases and J by 8 bases, with 11 bases of the junction left unmatched. The CDR3 reads CASSLVGRGRGEKLFF. The CDR3 nucleotides read TGTGCCAGCAGCTTGGTGGGCAGGGGGCGTGGGGAAAAACTGTTTTTT.

V usage is TRBV12-3 or TRBV12-4 and J usage is TRBJ1-1, with D perhaps matching TRBD1 (6 bases). The CDR3 sequence is 15 residues long. Trimming removed 3 bases at V and 4 bases at J, with 15 bases between. The CDR3 nucleotides read TGTGCCAGCAGTTTGGGCCGGGGGCCGGGCACTGAAGCTTTCTTT. This sequence encodes CASSLGRGPGTEAFF.

This chain joins TRBV12-3 or TRBV12-4 and TRBJ2-6; D call uncertain. The CDR3 extends over 15 amino acids. The V end was cut by 6 bases, the J end by 1 base, with 10 bases between. CDR3 in DNA: TGTGCCAGCAGAGACGCCATTTCTGGGGCCAACGTCCTGACTTTC. Translation gives CASRDAISGANVLTF.

This clonotype turned up a few times. V is TRBV3-1 and J is TRBJ2-1; 8 nucleotides line up with TRBD2. Germline CDR1 and CDR2: LGHDT and YNNKEL (reference sequence). The CDR3 runs to 15 residues. After removal of 5 bases from V and 6 bases from J, the junction contained 9 bases not matched to a gene. The CDR3 DNA reads TGTGCCAGCAGCTACCTGGCGGCGGGGGGCAATGAGCAGTTCTTC. Its translation is CASSYLAAGGNEQFF.

The CDR3 here is CASSPGPGTGRGETQYF. The CDR3 DNA reads as TGCGCCAGCAGCCCGGGGCCCGGGACAGGGCGAGGAGAGACCCAGTACTTC. V is TRBV5-1 and J is TRBJ2-7; 9 bases are shared with TRBD1. The end of the DNA aligns better with TRBJ2-5, so the J call may be wrong. The CDR3 contains 17 residues. Looked up from germline, CDR1 is SGHRS and CDR2 is YFSETQ.